One and the same sample provided the 26 T cell receptor beta chains below, sequenced in a study of blood T cell repertoires in COVID-19 (dated by TCRdb to the early 2020s). The library was generated by the immunoSEQ multiplex PCR assay. TCRdb's version of the immuneACCESS table is confined to in-frame rearrangements and falls short of the full clone set. An unresolved V gene accounts for under half of the shortfall where checked; the remainder is of unknown origin. The sample table lists more than 250,000 clones, roughly 84% of them with a count of one. The ten largest clones take up 1% of the sample. Sequenced sample: peripheral blood. The receptors derive from a man over 45 with active or convalescent COVID-19.

In its sample, this clone was seen once. This chain links TRBV19 with TRBJ2-1; 12 bases align to TRBD2. Germline assignment: CDR1 LNHDA and CDR2 SQIVND (reference sequence). The CDR3 sequence is 15 residues long. V lost 4 bases and J lost 6; bases outside the gene matches: 4. In nucleotides, the CDR3 is TGTGCCAGTAGTACCCTAGCGGGAGGGACCAATGAGCAGTTCTTC. Translated, it gives CASSTLAGGTNEQFF.

The chain couples TRBV9 to TRBJ2-1; 7 positions agree with TRBD1. The germline V gene encodes CDR1 SGDLS and CDR2 YYNGEE. The CDR3 length is 16 residues. The V segment lost 4 bases and the J segment 2 bases; nucleotides outside the gene matches: 9. CDR3 amino acids: CASSLRGTVTYNEQFF. CDR3 bases: TGTGCCAGCAGCCTGAGGGGGACAGTGACCTACAATGAGCAGTTCTTC. Based on the CDR3 plus reference TRBV9 and TRBJ2-1, the full variable domain is DSGVTQTPKHLITATGQRVTLRCSPRSGDLSVYWYQQSLDQGLQFLIQYYNGEERAKGNILERFSAQQFPDLHSELNLSSLELGDSALYFCASSLRGTVTYNEQFFGPGTRLTVL.

This clone appeared once. The gene calls are TRBV6-6 and TRBJ2-1; D might be TRBD1 (6 bases). The CDR3 has 13 residues. Germline V lookup: CDR1 MNHNY, CDR2 SVGAGI (reference sequence). Trimming shortened V by 6 bases and J by 7 bases, and 13 bases separated the two germline ends. The CDR3 DNA sequence: TGTGCCAGCAGCTCCACAGGGAAGAATGAGCAGTTCTTC. Translation gives CASSSTGKNEQFF.

CDR3 sequence: CASSPHNSGKADRGGSYNEQFF. CDR3 DNA: TGCGCCAGCAGCCCGCATAATTCAGGTAAAGCGGACAGGGGAGGCTCCTACAATGAGCAGTTCTTC. The chain uses TRBV4-3 and TRBJ2-1; 9 bases are a match to TRBD1. CDR3 length equals 22 residues. V lost 4 bases to trimming and J lost 0 bases; unmatched junction nucleotides: 22. Per the germline V gene, CDR1 is LGHNA and CDR2 is YSLEER.

J is TRBJ2-3 and V is TRBV6-1, with 9 bases matching TRBD2. The CDR3 length is 16 residues. Unmatched junction bases numbered 6, after V lost 3 bases and J lost 2 bases. CDR1 and CDR2 (germline): MNHNS, SASEGT. The CDR3 DNA reads as TGTGCCAGCAGTGACTTTGCGGGAGGGTTCACAGATACGCAGTATTTT. Its protein is CASSDFAGGFTDTQYF.

The chain employs TRBV18 and TRBJ2-5; 8 bases map to TRBD2. CDR1 and CDR2 from the germline V gene are KGHSH and LQKENI. Trimming removed 3 bases from V and 1 base from J; junction bases left unmatched: 4. CDR3 length: 15 amino acids. The DNA of the CDR3 is TGTGCCAGCTCACCTCAGGCGGGGGGCCAAGAGACCCAGTACTTC. Translated: CASSPQAGGQETQYF.

This chain connects TRBV5-4 to TRBJ1-1; tentatively, D is TRBD1 (6 bases). Germline values: CDR1 SGHNT, CDR2 YYREEE (reference sequence). The CDR3 runs to 14 residues. Trimming shortened V by 6 bases and J by 5 bases, and 17 bases separated the two germline ends. In DNA, the CDR3 is TGTGCCAGCACCTTCGGGGGGGCAGGAACTGAAGCTTTCTTT. Protein sequence: CASTFGGAGTEAFF. Supplemented by reference TRBV5-4 and TRBJ1-1, the full variable domain reads ETGVTQSPTHLIKTRGQQVTLRCSSQSGHNTVSWYQQALGQGPQFIFQYYREEENGRGNFPPRFSGLQFPNYSSELNVNALELDDSALYLCASTFGGAGTEAFFGQGTRLTVV.

The chain employs TRBV25-1 and TRBJ2-7; TRBD1 aligns across 7 bases. The ends lost 6 bases at V and 2 bases at J; junction bases unmatched: 7. CDR1 and CDR2 from the germline V gene are MGHDK and SYGVNS. The CDR3 contains 14 residues. DNA for the CDR3: TGTGCCAGCAGAGACAGGGTGGTACCCTACGAGCAGTACTTC. It translates to CASRDRVVPYEQYF.

The V call is TRBV29-1, the J call TRBJ2-5; TRBD2 agrees at 8 bases. CDR1 is SQVTM, CDR2 ANQGSEA, per germline. This CDR3 is 13 amino acids long. Germline trimming cut 4 bases from V and 3 bases from J; bases unmatched to any gene: 4. CDR3 DNA sequence: TGCAGCGTTGTACCGGGGGGGGAAGAGACCCAGTACTTC. Amino acids: CSVVPGGEETQYF.

The V gene is TRBV7-8, the J gene TRBJ2-2; TRBD2 matches at 7 bases. The ends lost 6 bases at V and 7 bases at J; junction bases unmatched: 8. Germline lookup yields CDR1 SGHVS and CDR2 FQNEAQ. The CDR3 extends over 14 amino acids. In DNA form, the CDR3 reads TGTGCCAGCAGTTTGGTGGGGGGGTACGGGGAGCTGTTTTTT. Protein: CASSLVGGYGELFF.

The chain joins TRBV27 to TRBJ2-1, with TRBD2 matching over 7 bases. Germline CDR1 reads MNHEY; CDR2 reads SMNVEV (reference sequence). This CDR3 has 16 residues. V lost 5 bases to trimming and J lost 3 bases; unmatched junction nucleotides: 10. The CDR3 here is CASSPERGANYNEQFF. The DNA of the CDR3 is TGTGCCAGCAGTCCCGAGCGGGGCGCTAACTACAATGAGCAGTTCTTC.

DNA for the CDR3: TGCACCAGCAGGTTCATTAGCAATCAGCCCCAGCATTTT. It specifies CTSRFISNQPQHF. The chain uses TRBV1 and TRBJ1-5; the table's D call, TRBD1, has no DNA check behind it. TRBV1 constitutes a pseudogene. The CDR3 has 13 amino acids.

V and J are TRBV5-4 and TRBJ2-5; 14 bases line up with TRBD2. The germline CDR1 and CDR2 sequences are SGHNT and YYREEE (reference sequence). This CDR3 comprises 15 residues. Trimming at V came to 4 bases and at J to 5 bases, leaving 4 bases not matched to a gene. This chain's CDR3 is CASSPGTSGGETQYF. DNA of the CDR3: TGTGCCAGCAGCCCTGGGACTAGCGGGGGCGAGACCCAGTACTTC. Full variable domain (outside the CDR3, taken from reference TRBV5-4 and TRBJ2-5): ETGVTQSPTHLIKTRGQQVTLRCSSQSGHNTVSWYQQALGQGPQFIFQYYREEENGRGNFPPRFSGLQFPNYSSELNVNALELDDSALYLCASSPGTSGGETQYFGPGTRLLVL.

The rearrangement uses TRBV10-3 and TRBJ2-7; 10 nucleotides line up with TRBD1. V was clipped by 5 bases and J by 1 base; unmatched bases: 8. This CDR3 is 16 amino acids long. The germline V gene has CDR1 ENHRY and CDR2 SYGVKD. Here the CDR3 DNA reads TGTGCCATCAGTCTTACCGGGACAGGGGTGTCCTACGAGCAGTACTTC. The encoded protein is CAISLTGTGVSYEQYF.

As for this clone: One end of the junction varies from germline; a read error may be responsible. V usage is TRBV30 and J usage is TRBJ1-5; no definite D call. This CDR3 spans 13 amino acids. Germline V gene sequence: CDR1 GTSNPN, CDR2 SVGIG (reference sequence). The CDR3 sequence is CAWTSGPNRPQHF. The CDR3 DNA follows: TGTGCCTGGACCTCGGGTCCCAATCGGCCCCAGCATTTT.

V and J are TRBV12-3 or TRBV12-4 and TRBJ1-5, with a tentative D call TRBD1 (5 bases). Trimming took 2 bases from V and 7 from J, leaving 9 bases between them. The CDR3 extends over 13 amino acids. The CDR3 loop reads CASSLPPGQPQHF. The CDR3 DNA reads TGTGCCAGCAGTTTACCCCCAGGGCAGCCCCAGCATTTT.

The genes are TRBV27 and TRBJ1-2; 10 bases agree with TRBD1. This CDR3 has 14 residues. CDR1 and CDR2 (germline): MNHEY, SMNVEV (reference sequence). V was clipped by 1 base and J by 6 bases; unmatched bases: 2. CDR3 sequence reads: CASSLWGTGDGYTF. DNA for the CDR3: TGTGCCAGCAGTTTATGGGGGACAGGGGATGGCTACACCTTC.

The chain couples TRBV7-8 to TRBJ1-1; perhaps TRBD1 as D (5 bases). The CDR3 runs to 14 residues. Trimming cost V 5 bases and J 0 bases, with 10 bases left between them. The germline gives CDR1 SGHVS, CDR2 FQNEAQ. CDR3 sequence reads: CASSINRMNTEAFF. CDR3 coding DNA: TGTGCCAGCAGCATAAACAGGATGAACACTGAAGCTTTCTTT.

The V gene is TRBV4-3, the J gene TRBJ1-5; 9 bases are shared with TRBD1. The germline V gene has CDR1 LGHNA and CDR2 YSLEER. The CDR3 spans 16 residues. With V trimmed by 2 bases and J by 3 bases, 5 bases remained unmatched. The CDR3 sequence: CASSQQGQGNNQPQHF. The DNA for the CDR3 is TGCGCCAGCAGCCAACAGGGACAGGGCAACAATCAGCCCCAGCATTTT.

The chain carries TRBV13 and TRBJ1-5; D is perhaps TRBD1 (6 bases). The germline V gene encodes CDR1 PRHDT and CDR2 FYEKMQ (reference sequence). The CDR3 runs to 15 residues. Trimming took off 1 base at V and 7 bases at J, with 14 bases between the two ends. In DNA form, the CDR3 reads TGTGCCAGCAGCTTAGCAGGGGACACGGTACAGCCCCAGCATTTT. This gives the protein CASSLAGDTVQPQHF. The entire variable domain, with the rest obtained from reference TRBV13 and TRBJ1-5, is as follows: AAGVIQSPRHLIKEKRETATLKCYPIPRHDTVYWYQQGPGQDPQFLISFYEKMQSDKGSIPDRFSAQQFSDYHSELNMSSLELGDSALYFCASSLAGDTVQPQHFGDGTRLSIL.

This chain connects TRBV19 to TRBJ1-6; D uncertain. The CDR3 spans 12 residues. Germline loops: CDR1 LNHDA, CDR2 SQIVND (reference sequence). V dropped 6 bases and J dropped 8 bases, with 8 bases sitting between them. This CDR3 reads CASSGDDSPLHF. CDR3 DNA: TGTGCCAGTAGCGGAGACGATTCACCCCTCCACTTT.

The genes are TRBV29-1 and TRBJ2-5, with 8 bases identical to TRBD1. V lost 6 bases to trimming and J lost 0 bases; unmatched junction nucleotides: 6. Germline assignment: CDR1 SQVTM and CDR2 ANQGSEA. This CDR3 spans 14 amino acids. The CDR3 reads CSVDQQGDQETQYF. The DNA of the CDR3 is TGCAGCGTCGACCAACAGGGGGACCAAGAGACCCAGTACTTC.

The chain carries TRBV19 and TRBJ1-1, with D uncertain. The CDR3 consists of 15 residues. Per germline, CDR1 LNHDA and CDR2 SQIVND (reference sequence). V dropped 4 bases and J dropped 1 base, with 13 bases sitting between them. CDR3 protein: CASSSQAAGNTEAFF. CDR3 nucleotide sequence: TGTGCCAGTAGTAGTCAGGCCGCGGGGAACACTGAAGCTTTCTTT. The full variable domain, with the rest looked up from reference TRBV19 and TRBJ1-1, is DGGITQSPKYLFRKEGQNVTLSCEQNLNHDAMYWYRQDPGQGLRLIYYSQIVNDFQKGDIAEGYSVSREKKESFPLTVTSAQKNPTAFYLCASSSQAAGNTEAFFGQGTRLTVV.

The chain is built from TRBV10-2 and TRBJ2-1, with 15 nucleotides matching TRBD2. The CDR3 consists of 16 residues. Trimming at V came to 4 bases and at J to 8 bases, leaving 6 bases not matched to a gene. Looked up from germline, CDR1 is WSHSY and CDR2 is SAAADI. CDR3 in DNA: TGCGCCAGCAGTGTATGGACTAGCGGGGGGGCCGATGAGCAGTTCTTC. This gives the protein CASSVWTSGGADEQFF.

This CDR3 reads CASSERDIYNEQFF. In nucleotides, the CDR3 is TGTGCCAGCAGTGAAAGGGACATCTACAATGAGCAGTTCTTC. The rearrangement joins TRBV2 to TRBJ2-1, with a tentative D call TRBD1 (6 bases). This CDR3 is 14 amino acids long. Germline-derived CDR1 and CDR2 are SNHLY and FYNNEI. V was trimmed by 2 bases and J by 3 bases, leaving 8 bases between them.

The chain links TRBV5-1 to TRBJ2-7; D is perhaps TRBD2 (7 bases). Trimming shortened V by 4 bases and J by 4 bases, and 21 bases separated the two germline ends. The CDR3 extends over 16 amino acids. Germline CDR1 is SGHRS and CDR2 is YFSETQ. The CDR3 bases are TGCGCCAGCAGCCCCGGGACGGGGGGCGCGGGTTACGAGCAGTACTTC. This sequence encodes CASSPGTGGAGYEQYF. The full variable domain, its missing parts supplied by reference TRBV5-1 and TRBJ2-7, is KAGVTQTPRYLIKTRGQQVTLSCSPISGHRSVSWYQQTPGQGLQFLFEYFSETQRNKGNFPGRFSGRQFSNSRSEMNVSTLELGDSALYLCASSPGTGGAGYEQYFGPGTRLTVT.